Shown below are 12 T cell receptor beta chains from a single sample sequenced in a study of spatial heterogeneity in lung cancer. Findings and caveats of the study: Tumoral mutation counts were tracked by counts of expanded intratumoral alpha and beta TCRs.

Time point: sample taken at primary tumor resection. A single record per CDR3 protein comes from TCRdb applying MiXCR to the 5' RACE reads. This table holds about 17,000 distinct CDR3 sequences, 5% to 8% found once. These receptors have no identified antigens. The specimen comprised lung tumor tissue, sampled at surgery. These TCRs come from a male donor with early-stage non-small cell lung cancer.

This clonotype was counted ten times or more. In a library made to pick up alpha chains, this beta chain is a stray read with a size that means little. The V and J genes are TRBV5-4 and TRBJ1-1, with TRBD1 identical over 8 bases. The CDR3 runs to 15 residues. V lost 3 bases and J lost 4; bases outside the gene matches: 8. The germline CDR1 and CDR2 sequences are SGHNT and YYREEE (reference sequence). The chain's CDR3 is CASSSADRASTEAFF. CDR3 nucleotides: TGTGCCAGCAGCTCGGCGGACAGGGCAAGCACTGAAGCTTTCTTT.

Many counts were recorded for this clonotype. This beta chain appears as a stray read in a library generated for alpha chains; its size is not informative. The V gene is TRBV7-8, the J gene TRBJ1-5; the match to TRBD1 covers 11 bases. The CDR3 has 16 amino acids. Per the germline V gene, CDR1 is SGHVS and CDR2 is FQNEAQ. V gave up 5 bases and J gave up 6 bases; unmatched junction bases: 9. The chain's CDR3 is CASSRDGTGGLQPQHF. The CDR3 DNA is TGTGCCAGCAGCCGGGACGGGACAGGGGGGCTTCAGCCCCAGCATTTT.

This clonotype was recorded many times. Since it is a stray read in a library aimed at alpha chains, this beta chain has a size that is not meaningful. The chain has TRBV29-1 and TRBJ2-3, with TRBD1 matching 7 bases. Trimming cost V 3 bases and J 1 base; bases outside gene matches: 4. The CDR3 contains 14 residues. The germline V gene encodes CDR1 SQVTM and CDR2 ANQGSEA. The CDR3 spells CSVDQGVGTDTQYF. CDR3 sequence (DNA): TGCAGCGTTGATCAGGGGGTCGGCACAGATACGCAGTATTTT.

The sample holds many counts of this clonotype. Since the library was made to target alpha chains, this beta chain is a stray read and its abundance is not meaningful. This chain connects TRBV4-1 to TRBJ1-5, with unresolved D. In germline, CDR1 is MGHRA, CDR2 YSYEKL. Trimming left V 2 bases short and J 0 bases short, with 8 bases between. This CDR3 region has 15 residues. The CDR3 sequence is CASSQPDGSNQPQHF. The CDR3 DNA sequence: TGCGCCAGCAGCCAACCGGACGGTAGCAATCAGCCCCAGCATTTT.

There are many counts of this clonotype. The library was built for alpha chains, so this beta chain is an off-target read and its size means little. V usage is TRBV12-3 or TRBV12-4 and J usage is TRBJ2-7; 10 nucleotides line up with TRBD1. V shed 8 bases and J 5 bases; nucleotides not matched to a gene: 0. The CDR3 runs to 11 residues. The CDR3 DNA sequence: TGTGCCAGCGGGACAGGGGACGAGCAGTACTTC. Translating it yields CASGTGDEQYF.

Ten or more counts support this clonotype. This beta chain is off target for a library built for alpha chains, so its abundance means little. The gene calls are TRBV5-1 and TRBJ2-5; TRBD2 matches at 8 bases. The V gene's germline CDR1 is SGHRS and CDR2 YFSETQ. The V and J ends lost 6 bases and 5 bases, in that order; junction bases with no gene match: 6. The CDR3 is 13 amino acids. The CDR3 sequence: CASMTGGAETQYF. The CDR3 DNA is TGCGCCAGCATGACGGGGGGGGCCGAGACCCAGTACTTC.

This clonotype was recorded many times. This beta chain is a stray read from a library made for alpha chains; its abundance is not meaningful. The genes are TRBV7-6 and TRBJ2-3, with a possible D match to TRBD2 (7 bases). The CDR3 extends over 14 amino acids. Per the germline V gene, CDR1 is SGHVS and CDR2 is FNYEAQ. V was trimmed by 1 base and J by 4 bases, leaving 9 bases between them. The CDR3 nucleotides read TGTGCCAGCAGCTTAGGAGGGGGGGCAGATACGCAGTATTTT. Its translation: CASSLGGGADTQYF.

The sample holds many counts of this clonotype. This beta chain represents an off-target read in a library built for alpha chains; its size is of limited meaning. The V gene is TRBV29-1, the J gene TRBJ1-5; 7 nucleotides align to TRBD1. With 4 bases clipped from V and 7 bases from J, the junction kept 4 bases outside the gene matches. The CDR3 has 12 amino acids. Germline V gene data show CDR1 as SQVTM and CDR2 as ANQGSEA. Here the CDR3 reads CSVGEGAQPQHF. CDR3 nucleotide sequence: TGCAGCGTTGGGGAGGGGGCCCAGCCCCAGCATTTT.

This clonotype was found many times. Found in a library prepared for alpha chains, this beta chain is an off-target read, and its abundance has little meaning. The chain is built from TRBV12-3 or TRBV12-4 and TRBJ2-5; unclear D gene. This CDR3 spans 12 amino acids. V lost 5 bases and J lost 7, with 11 bases in between. CDR3 nucleotide sequence: TGTGCCAGCAGTATCTCCGACGGGACCCAGTACTTC. The encoded protein is CASSISDGTQYF.

This clonotype occurred many times. Found in a library prepared for alpha chains, this beta chain is an off-target read, and its abundance has little meaning. The gene calls are TRBV10-3 and TRBJ2-2; a weak D match, TRBD2 (6 bases). Per germline, CDR1 ENHRY and CDR2 SYGVKD. This CDR3 is built from 17 residues. The CDR3 is CAIHPQGGAGNTGELFF. Here the CDR3 DNA reads TGTGCAATCCACCCACAAGGCGGAGCGGGGAACACCGGGGAGCTGTTTTTT.

With respect to this clonotype: Since it is a stray read in a library aimed at alpha chains, this beta chain has a size that is not meaningful. The chain is built from TRBV5-1 and TRBJ1-1; 7 bases agree with TRBD1. This CDR3 is built from 17 residues. After removal of 5 bases from V and 0 bases from J, the junction contained 13 bases not matched to a gene. From germline, CDR1 is SGHRS and CDR2 YFSETQ. The CDR3 region has the DNA TGCGCCAGCAGATGGACTAGCGGGGGACAGTTGAACACTGAAGCTTTCTTT. Its protein product is CASRWTSGGQLNTEAFF.

This clonotype was found many times. Compared with germline, one end of the junction differs, possibly owing to a read error. The library was built for alpha chains, so this beta chain is an off-target read and its size means little. V gene TRBV28 combines with J gene TRBJ2-1; D is unclear. The CDR3 consists of 11 residues. Germline CDR1 is MDHEN and CDR2 is SYDVKM. The CDR3 loop reads CASSTTRAYSF. In DNA form, the CDR3 reads TGTGCCAGCAGTACCACTCGAGCTTATAGCTTC.